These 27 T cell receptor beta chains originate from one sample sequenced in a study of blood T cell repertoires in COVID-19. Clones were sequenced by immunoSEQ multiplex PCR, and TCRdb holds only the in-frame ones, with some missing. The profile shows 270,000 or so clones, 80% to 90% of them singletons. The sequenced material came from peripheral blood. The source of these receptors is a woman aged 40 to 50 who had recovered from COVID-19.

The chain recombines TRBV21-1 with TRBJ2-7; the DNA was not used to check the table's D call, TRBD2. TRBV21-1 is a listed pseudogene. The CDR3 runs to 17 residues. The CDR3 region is CASSKEYRREGRHEQYV. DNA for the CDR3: TGTGCCAGCAGCAAAGAATACAGGCGGGAGGGCCGCCACGAGCAGTACGTC.

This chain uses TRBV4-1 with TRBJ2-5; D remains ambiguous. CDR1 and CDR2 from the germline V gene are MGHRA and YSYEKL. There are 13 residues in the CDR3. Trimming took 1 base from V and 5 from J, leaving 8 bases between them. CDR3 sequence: CASSQAALETQYF. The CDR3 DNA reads TGCGCCAGCAGCCAAGCCGCACTGGAGACCCAGTACTTC.

The CDR3 spells CASSATGSETQYF. CDR3 nucleotides: TGTGCCAGCAGCGCAACAGGGTCGGAGACCCAGTACTTC. The V and J genes are TRBV3-1 (or the pseudogene TRBV3-2) and TRBJ2-5; TRBD1 might be the D (6 bases). The CDR3 has 13 residues. The V end lost 5 bases, the J end lost 5 bases, and 12 bases lay between the germline ends. Germline values: CDR1 LGHDT, CDR2 YNNKEL (reference sequence).

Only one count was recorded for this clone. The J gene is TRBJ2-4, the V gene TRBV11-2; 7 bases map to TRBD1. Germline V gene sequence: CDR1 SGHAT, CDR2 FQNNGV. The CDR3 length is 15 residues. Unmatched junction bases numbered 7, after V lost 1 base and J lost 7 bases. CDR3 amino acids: CASSLGAQGTNIQYF. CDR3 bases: TGTGCCAGCAGCTTAGGCGCACAGGGGACCAACATTCAGTACTTC.

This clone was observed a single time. Written as DNA, the CDR3 is TGCGCCAGCAGCTTCTCCGACAGGGGGAAAAACATTCAGTACTTC. Amino acid sequence: CASSFSDRGKNIQYF. The chain is built from TRBV5-1 and TRBJ2-4; TRBD1 aligns across 9 bases. Trimming took 2 bases from V and 4 from J; bases not matched to a gene: 4. Germline V gene sequence: CDR1 SGHRS, CDR2 YFSETQ. The CDR3 covers 15 residues. Full variable domain (rest looked up from reference TRBV5-1 and TRBJ2-4): KAGVTQTPRYLIKTRGQQVTLSCSPISGHRSVSWYQQTPGQGLQFLFEYFSETQRNKGNFPGRFSGRQFSNSRSEMNVSTLELGDSALYLCASSFSDRGKNIQYFGAGTRLSVL.

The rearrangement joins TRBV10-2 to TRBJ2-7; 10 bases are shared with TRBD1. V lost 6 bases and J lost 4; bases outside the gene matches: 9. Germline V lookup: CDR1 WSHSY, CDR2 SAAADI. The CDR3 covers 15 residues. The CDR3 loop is CASRNAGTGEYEQYF. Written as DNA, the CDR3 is TGCGCCAGCAGAAACGCCGGGACAGGGGAGTACGAGCAGTACTTC.

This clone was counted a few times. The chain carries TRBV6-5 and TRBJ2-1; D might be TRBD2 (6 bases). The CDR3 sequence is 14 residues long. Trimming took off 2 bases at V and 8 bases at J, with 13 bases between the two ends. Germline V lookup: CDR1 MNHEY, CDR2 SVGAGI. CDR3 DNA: TGTGCCAGCAGTTACCGGGACTGGGATTATGAGCAGTTCTTC. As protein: CASSYRDWDYEQFF.

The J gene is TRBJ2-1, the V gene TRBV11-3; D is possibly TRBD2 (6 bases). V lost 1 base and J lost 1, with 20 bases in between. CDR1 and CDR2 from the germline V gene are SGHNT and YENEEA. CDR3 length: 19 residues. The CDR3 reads CASSLVSLIGGVSYNEQFF. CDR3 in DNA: TGTGCCAGCAGCTTAGTGTCTTTGATCGGCGGGGTATCCTACAATGAGCAGTTCTTC.

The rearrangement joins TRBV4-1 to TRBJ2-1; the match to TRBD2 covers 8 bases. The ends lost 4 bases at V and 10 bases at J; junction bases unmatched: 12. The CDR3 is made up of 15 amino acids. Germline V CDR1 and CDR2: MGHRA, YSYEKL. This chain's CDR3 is CASSLPGLGSLEQFF. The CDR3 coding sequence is TGCGCCAGCAGCCTTCCGGGACTAGGTTCATTGGAGCAGTTCTTC.

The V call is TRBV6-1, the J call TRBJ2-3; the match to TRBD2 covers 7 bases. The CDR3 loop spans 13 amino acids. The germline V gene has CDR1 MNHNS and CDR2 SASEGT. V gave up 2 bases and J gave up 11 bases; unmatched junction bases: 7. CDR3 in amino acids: CASSETGLAEQYF. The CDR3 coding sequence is TGTGCCAGCAGTGAAACCGGGCTAGCGGAGCAGTATTTT.

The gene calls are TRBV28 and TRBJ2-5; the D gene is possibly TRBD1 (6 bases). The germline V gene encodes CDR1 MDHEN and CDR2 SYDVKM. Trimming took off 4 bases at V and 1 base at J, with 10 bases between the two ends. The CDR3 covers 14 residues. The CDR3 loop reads CASSSGQFQETQYF. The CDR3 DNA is TGTGCCAGCAGTTCTGGACAGTTCCAAGAGACCCAGTACTTC.

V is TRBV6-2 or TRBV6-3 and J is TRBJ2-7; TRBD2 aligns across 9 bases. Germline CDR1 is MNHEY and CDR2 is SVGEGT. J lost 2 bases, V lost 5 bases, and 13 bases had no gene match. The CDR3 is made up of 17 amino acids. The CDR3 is CASSGESGGFTTYEQYV. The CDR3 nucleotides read TGTGCCAGCAGTGGGGAGAGCGGGGGGTTCACGACCTACGAGCAGTACGTC.

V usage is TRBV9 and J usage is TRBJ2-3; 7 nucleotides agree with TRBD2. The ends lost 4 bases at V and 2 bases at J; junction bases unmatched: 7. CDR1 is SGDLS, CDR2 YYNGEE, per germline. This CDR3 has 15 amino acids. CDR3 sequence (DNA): TGTGCCAGCAGCCTTTTGGGGGGGGTCACAGATACGCAGTATTTT. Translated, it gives CASSLLGGVTDTQYF.

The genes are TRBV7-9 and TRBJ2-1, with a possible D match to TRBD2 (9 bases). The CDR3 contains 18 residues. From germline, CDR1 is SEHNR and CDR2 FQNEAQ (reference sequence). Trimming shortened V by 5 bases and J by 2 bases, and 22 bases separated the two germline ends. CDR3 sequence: CASSDTAGGTGPYNEQFF. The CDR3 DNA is TGTGCCAGCAGCGACACGGCGGGGGGGACAGGCCCCTACAATGAGCAGTTCTTC. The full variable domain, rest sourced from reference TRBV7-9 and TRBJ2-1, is DTGVSQNPRHKITKRGQNVTFRCDPISEHNRLYWYRQTLGQGPEFLTYFQNEAQLEKSRLLSDRFSAERPKGSFSTLEIQRTEQGDSAMYLCASSDTAGGTGPYNEQFFGPGTRLTVL.

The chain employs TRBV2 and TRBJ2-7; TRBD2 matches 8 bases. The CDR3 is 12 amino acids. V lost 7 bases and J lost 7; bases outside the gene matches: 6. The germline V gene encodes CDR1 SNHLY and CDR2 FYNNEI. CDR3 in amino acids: CASNSRGGEQYF. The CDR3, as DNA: TGTGCCAGCAACTCCCGCGGGGGGGAGCAGTACTTC.

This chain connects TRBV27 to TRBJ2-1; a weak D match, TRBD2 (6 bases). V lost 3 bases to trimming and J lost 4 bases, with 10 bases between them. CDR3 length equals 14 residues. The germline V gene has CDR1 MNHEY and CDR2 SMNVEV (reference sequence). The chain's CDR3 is CASSFTGDYNEQFF. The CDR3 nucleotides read TGTGCCAGCAGTTTTACGGGAGATTACAATGAGCAGTTCTTC.

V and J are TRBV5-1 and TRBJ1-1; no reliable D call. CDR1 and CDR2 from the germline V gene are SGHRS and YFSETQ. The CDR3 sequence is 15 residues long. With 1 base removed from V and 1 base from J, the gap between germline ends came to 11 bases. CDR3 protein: CASSLSDPGNTEAFF. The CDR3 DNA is TGCGCCAGCAGCTTGTCCGACCCAGGGAACACTGAAGCTTTCTTT. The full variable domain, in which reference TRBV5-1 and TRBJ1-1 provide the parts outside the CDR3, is KAGVTQTPRYLIKTRGQQVTLSCSPISGHRSVSWYQQTPGQGLQFLFEYFSETQRNKGNFPGRFSGRQFSNSRSEMNVSTLELGDSALYLCASSLSDPGNTEAFFGQGTRLTVV.

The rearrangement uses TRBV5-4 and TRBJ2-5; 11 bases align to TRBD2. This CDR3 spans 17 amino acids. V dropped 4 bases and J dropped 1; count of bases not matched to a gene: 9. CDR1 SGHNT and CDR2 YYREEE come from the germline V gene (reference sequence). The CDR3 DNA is TGTGCCAGCAGCCTAGGGGCTAGCGGGGGGCTCCAAGAGACCCAGTACTTC. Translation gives CASSLGASGGLQETQYF.

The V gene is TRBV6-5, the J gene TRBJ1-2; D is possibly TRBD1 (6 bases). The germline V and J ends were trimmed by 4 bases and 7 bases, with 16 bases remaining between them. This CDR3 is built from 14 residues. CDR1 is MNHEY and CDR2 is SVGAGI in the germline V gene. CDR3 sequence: CASSLSRLRGGYTF. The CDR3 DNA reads TGTGCCAGCAGTTTATCCCGCCTCAGGGGTGGCTACACCTTC.

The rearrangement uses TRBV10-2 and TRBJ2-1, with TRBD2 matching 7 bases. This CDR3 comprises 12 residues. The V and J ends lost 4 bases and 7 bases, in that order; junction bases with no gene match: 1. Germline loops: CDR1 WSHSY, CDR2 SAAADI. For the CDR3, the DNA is TGCGCCAGCAGTGGTAGCGGGAATGAGCAGTTCTTC. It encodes CASSGSGNEQFF.

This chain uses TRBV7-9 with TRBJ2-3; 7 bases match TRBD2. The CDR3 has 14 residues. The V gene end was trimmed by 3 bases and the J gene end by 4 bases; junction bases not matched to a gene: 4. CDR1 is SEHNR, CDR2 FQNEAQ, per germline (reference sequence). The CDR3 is CASSFDREADTQYF. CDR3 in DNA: TGTGCCAGCAGCTTCGATCGGGAGGCAGATACGCAGTATTTT. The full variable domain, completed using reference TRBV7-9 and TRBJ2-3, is DTGVSQNPRHKITKRGQNVTFRCDPISEHNRLYWYRQTLGQGPEFLTYFQNEAQLEKSRLLSDRFSAERPKGSFSTLEIQRTEQGDSAMYLCASSFDREADTQYFGPGTRLTVL.

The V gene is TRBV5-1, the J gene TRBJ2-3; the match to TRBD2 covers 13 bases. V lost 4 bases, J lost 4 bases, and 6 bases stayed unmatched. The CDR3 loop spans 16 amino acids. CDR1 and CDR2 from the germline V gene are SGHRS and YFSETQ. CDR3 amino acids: CASSILAGGPSDTQYF. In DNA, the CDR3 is TGCGCCAGCAGCATACTAGCGGGAGGGCCCTCAGATACGCAGTATTTT. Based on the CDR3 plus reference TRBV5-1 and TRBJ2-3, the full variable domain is KAGVTQTPRYLIKTRGQQVTLSCSPISGHRSVSWYQQTPGQGLQFLFEYFSETQRNKGNFPGRFSGRQFSNSRSEMNVSTLELGDSALYLCASSILAGGPSDTQYFGPGTRLTVL.

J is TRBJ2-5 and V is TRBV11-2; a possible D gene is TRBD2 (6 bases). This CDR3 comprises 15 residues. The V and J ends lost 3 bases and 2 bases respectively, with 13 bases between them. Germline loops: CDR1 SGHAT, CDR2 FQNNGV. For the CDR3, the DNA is TGTGCCAGCAGCTTCACGGACTATAAACAAGAGACCCAGTACTTC. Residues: CASSFTDYKQETQYF. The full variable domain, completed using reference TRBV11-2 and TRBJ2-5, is EAGVAQSPRYKIIEKRQSVAFWCNPISGHATLYWYQQILGQGPKLLIQFQNNGVVDDSQLPKDRFSAERLKGVDSTLKIQPAKLEDSAVYLCASSFTDYKQETQYFGPGTRLLVL.

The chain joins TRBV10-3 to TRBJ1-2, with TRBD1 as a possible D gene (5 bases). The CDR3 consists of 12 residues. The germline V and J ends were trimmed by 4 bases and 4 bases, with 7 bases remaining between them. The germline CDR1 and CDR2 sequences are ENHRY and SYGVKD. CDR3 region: CAISARGYGYTF. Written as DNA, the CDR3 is TGTGCCATCAGTGCAAGGGGCTATGGCTACACCTTC.

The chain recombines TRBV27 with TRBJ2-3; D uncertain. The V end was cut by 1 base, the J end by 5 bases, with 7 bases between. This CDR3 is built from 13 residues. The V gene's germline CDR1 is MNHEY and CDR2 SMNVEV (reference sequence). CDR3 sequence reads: CASSLLRGDTQYF. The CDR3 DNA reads TGTGCCAGCAGTTTATTGAGAGGAGATACGCAGTATTTT.

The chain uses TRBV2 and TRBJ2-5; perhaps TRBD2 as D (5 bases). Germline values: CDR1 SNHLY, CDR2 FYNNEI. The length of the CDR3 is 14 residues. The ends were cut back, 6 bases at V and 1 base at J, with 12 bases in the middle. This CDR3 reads CASSIGVVQETQYF. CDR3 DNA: TGTGCCAGCAGCATCGGGGTTGTCCAAGAGACCCAGTACTTC. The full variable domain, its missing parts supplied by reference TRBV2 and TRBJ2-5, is EPEVTQTPSHQVTQMGQEVILRCVPISNHLYFYWYRQILGQKVEFLVSFYNNEISEKSEIFDDQFSVERPDGSNFTLKIRSTKLEDSAMYFCASSIGVVQETQYFGPGTRLLVL.

CDR3 residues: CASGGAPSTDTQYF. CDR3 sequence (DNA): TGTGCCAGCGGGGGGGCCCCGAGCACAGATACGCAGTATTTT. The gene calls are TRBV3-1 (or the pseudogene TRBV3-2) and TRBJ2-3, with D tentatively TRBD2 (7 bases). With 8 bases removed from V and 0 bases from J, the gap between germline ends came to 12 bases. The CDR3 contains 14 residues. Germline CDR1 and CDR2: LGHDT and YNNKEL (reference sequence).